This T cell receptor (beta chain) was obtained from a study of blood T cell repertoires in COVID-19. Study-level background: Each recovered donor of Cohort 3 presented with two negative PCRs, clearance, or symptom resolution. The cDNA or gDNA used as material had been derived from T cells, B-cell-depleted T cells, or PBMCs.

Study processing details: Scientists estimated how many nucleated cells there were by amplifying reference gene primers. Data came from immunoSEQ multiplex PCR; TCRdb stores just in-frame clones and leaves some out. D and trimming were read from the DNA, whereas the V and J calls and clone size are those reported in that table. The sample consists of roughly 200,000 clones, 86% of them appearing once. The V end was cut by 3 bases, the J end by 8 bases, with 17 bases between. CDR3 size: 15 residues. CDR1 is SGHAT, CDR2 FQNNGV, per germline. Participants, about 18 to 100 years old, spanned about 26 US areas.

The TCR comes from a woman aged 40 to 50 in a cohort exposed to, infected with or recovered from COVID-19 (not recorded which). This chain links TRBV11-2 with TRBJ1-5, with D tentatively TRBD1 (6 bases). Material for sequencing was PBMCs or T cells enriched from blood (not recorded which). CDR3 residues: CASSFQGLPMEPQHF. Written as DNA, the CDR3 is TGTGCCAGCAGCTTTCAGGGGCTCCCCATGGAGCCCCAGCATTTT. Drawing the rest from reference TRBV11-2 and TRBJ1-5, the complete variable domain is EAGVAQSPRYKIIEKRQSVAFWCNPISGHATLYWYQQILGQGPKLLIQFQNNGVVDDSQLPKDRFSAERLKGVDSTLKIQPAKLEDSAVYLCASSFQGLPMEPQHFGDGTRLSIL.